These 32 T cell receptor beta chains originate from one sample sequenced in a study of blood T cell repertoires in COVID-19. Using immunoSEQ multiplex PCR, the repertoire was profiled, and TCRdb retains in-frame clones only, with some absent. The sample includes about 280,000 clones, roughly 89% of them seen just once. Input material: PBMCs or T cells enriched from blood (not recorded which). The source of these receptors is a woman in her forties who had recovered from COVID-19.

The V call is TRBV18, the J call TRBJ1-3, with TRBD1 as a possible D gene (5 bases). Germline-derived CDR1 and CDR2 are KGHSH and LQKENI. Trimming removed 3 bases from V and 2 bases from J, with 11 bases in between. The CDR3 is made up of 15 amino acids. The CDR3 DNA reads TGTGCCAGCTCACCTACAGGAGCAGCTGGAAACACCATATATTTT. Its translation: CASSPTGAAGNTIYF.

The chain links TRBV7-9 to TRBJ2-1, with 7 bases lining up with TRBD2. Germline CDR1 is SEHNR and CDR2 is FQNEAQ (reference sequence). This CDR3 spans 16 amino acids. V shed 1 base, J shed 15 bases, and the junction held 18 bases outside the gene matches. The CDR3 is CASSLGLAPPGLRWFF. As DNA, the CDR3 is TGTGCCAGCAGCTTAGGACTAGCCCCACCGGGACTGAGATGGTTCTTC.

The chain uses TRBV7-2 and TRBJ2-7; 10 bases agree with TRBD1. The CDR3 runs to 15 residues. Germline assignment: CDR1 SGHTA and CDR2 FQGNSA. V lost 4 bases and J lost 7; bases outside the gene matches: 10. The CDR3 spells CASSSQKDRGSEQYF. CDR3 nucleotide sequence: TGTGCCAGCAGCTCCCAGAAGGACAGGGGGAGTGAGCAGTACTTC.

This clone was seen once. The V and J genes are TRBV7-2 and TRBJ2-1; D unresolved. V was cut by 2 bases and J by 9 bases, with 17 bases left in between. The CDR3 runs 15 residues. Per germline, CDR1 SGHTA and CDR2 FQGNSA. The CDR3 bases are TGTGCCAGCAGCTTAACGCTAAGCTCCACCGGTGAGCAGTTCTTC. Protein sequence: CASSLTLSSTGEQFF.

The V and J genes are TRBV5-1 and TRBJ2-3, with TRBD2 identical over 7 bases. From germline, CDR1 is SGHRS and CDR2 YFSETQ. The J segment lost 6 bases and the V segment lost 4 bases, leaving 8 bases of the junction unmatched. CDR3 length: 14 amino acids. The CDR3 DNA reads TGCGCCAGCAGCCCCCAGGCGGGAGTTGATACGCAGTATTTT. It yields the protein CASSPQAGVDTQYF.

V and J are TRBV28 and TRBJ1-2; D might be TRBD1 (5 bases). Germline V gene lookup returns CDR1 MDHEN and CDR2 SYDVKM. Deletions cut 2 bases from V and 8 bases from J, with 6 bases between. This CDR3 has 11 residues. The CDR3 region is CASSLRGGYTF. Written as DNA, the CDR3 is TGTGCCAGCAGTTTAAGGGGAGGCTACACCTTC.

Written as DNA, the CDR3 is TGTGCCAGCAGTTTACGGGGGGCCTACAATGAGCAGTTCTTC. This codes for CASSLRGAYNEQFF. The chain uses TRBV28 and TRBJ2-1, with TRBD2 identical over 7 bases. Per the germline V gene, CDR1 is MDHEN and CDR2 is SYDVKM. This CDR3 spans 14 amino acids. The ends lost 2 bases at V and 2 bases at J; junction bases unmatched: 0.

V is TRBV12-3 or TRBV12-4 and J is TRBJ1-2; 7 bases are a match to TRBD1. The V and J ends lost 3 bases and 4 bases, in that order; junction bases with no gene match: 2. The CDR3 length is 13 residues. CDR3 protein: CASSFAGGYGYTF. The CDR3 DNA is TGTGCCAGCAGTTTTGCAGGGGGCTATGGCTACACCTTC.

The chain has TRBV5-6 and TRBJ1-1, with 7 bases matching TRBD1. V dropped 3 bases and J dropped 1; count of bases not matched to a gene: 3. The CDR3 extends over 14 amino acids. CDR1 is SGHDT and CDR2 is YYEEEE in the germline V gene. The CDR3, as DNA: TGTGCCAGCAGCTGGGGGACAGCGAACACTGAAGCTTTCTTT. Its translation is CASSWGTANTEAFF.

This chain uses TRBV27 with TRBJ2-1; 10 bases align to TRBD2. This CDR3 comprises 16 residues. V shed 3 bases and J 3 bases; nucleotides not matched to a gene: 5. The germline V gene has CDR1 MNHEY and CDR2 SMNVEV (reference sequence). The CDR3 DNA reads TGTGCCAGCAGTTTTACCGGGACTAGCGTCTACAATGAGCAGTTCTTC. Protein sequence: CASSFTGTSVYNEQFF.

V usage is TRBV28 and J usage is TRBJ2-7; TRBD2 matches at 10 bases. The CDR3 runs to 17 residues. With 6 bases clipped from V and 0 bases from J, the junction kept 11 bases outside the gene matches. Germline lookup yields CDR1 MDHEN and CDR2 SYDVKM. The CDR3 DNA follows: TGTGCCAGCAGCGTCCCCTATACTAGCGGGACCTCCTACGAGCAGTACTTC. It yields the protein CASSVPYTSGTSYEQYF.

The chain couples TRBV5-6 to TRBJ1-1; perhaps TRBD1 as D (6 bases). This CDR3 is built from 15 residues. V was clipped by 4 bases and J by 0 bases, with 13 bases between them. From germline, CDR1 is SGHDT and CDR2 YYEEEE. The CDR3 nucleotides are TGTGCCAGCAGCGATACCGGACAGATGAACACTGAAGCTTTCTTT. This codes for CASSDTGQMNTEAFF.

V gene TRBV28 combines with J gene TRBJ2-7, with TRBD1 matching over 8 bases. Germline CDR1 and CDR2: MDHEN and SYDVKM. Trimming at V came to 3 bases and at J to 3 bases, leaving 10 bases not matched to a gene. This CDR3 is built from 16 residues. CDR3 sequence (DNA): TGTGCCAGCAGTTTCGTTGGACAGGGCCAGGGCTACGAGCAGTACTTC. As protein: CASSFVGQGQGYEQYF.

This chain links TRBV7-9 with TRBJ2-1, with D unclear. Germline V gene lookup returns CDR1 SEHNR and CDR2 FQNEAQ (reference sequence). The V end lost 6 bases, the J end lost 4 bases, and 16 bases lay between the germline ends. The CDR3 is 15 amino acids. The CDR3 coding sequence is TGTGCCAGCAGGGCCTTTATGGAGAGTTACAATGAGCAGTTCTTC. Translation: CASRAFMESYNEQFF.

This clone was seen once. The V gene is TRBV12-3 or TRBV12-4, the J gene TRBJ2-7; no clear D. The CDR3 is 13 residues long. The germline V and J ends were trimmed by 3 bases and 2 bases, with 8 bases remaining between them. The CDR3 protein is CASSLYTTYEQYF. The CDR3 bases are TGTGCCAGCAGTTTGTATACAACCTACGAGCAGTACTTC.

V usage is TRBV28 and J usage is TRBJ2-2; 9 bases agree with TRBD2. CDR1 and CDR2 (germline): MDHEN, SYDVKM. Trimming removed 2 bases from V and 5 bases from J; junction bases left unmatched: 6. The CDR3 is 16 residues long. CDR3 residues: CASSLVLAGETGELFF. DNA for the CDR3: TGTGCCAGCAGTTTAGTGTTAGCGGGAGAGACCGGGGAGCTGTTTTTT.

The rearrangement links TRBV11-2 to TRBJ2-5; D is ambiguous. The germline gives CDR1 SGHAT, CDR2 FQNNGV. Trimming pared 5 bases from V and 4 bases from J, leaving 11 bases between. CDR3 length: 13 residues. As DNA, the CDR3 is TGTGCCAGCAGCCCTCGACACCCAGAGACCCAGTACTTC. Protein product: CASSPRHPETQYF.

This clone was counted once. V is TRBV28 and J is TRBJ2-4; 9 nucleotides match TRBD1. V was pared by 8 bases and J by 9 bases, with 14 bases of the junction left unmatched. Germline CDR1 is MDHEN and CDR2 is SYDVKM. The CDR3 contains 15 residues. Here the CDR3 reads CASASGGTGSGIQYF. The CDR3 DNA sequence: TGTGCCAGCGCCTCAGGGGGGACAGGGTCAGGCATTCAGTACTTC. Combining the CDR3 with reference TRBV28 and TRBJ2-4 gives the whole variable domain DVKVTQSSRYLVKRTGEKVFLECVQDMDHENMFWYRQDPGLGLRLIYFSYDVKMKEKGDIPEGYSVSREKKERFSLILESASTNQTSMYLCASASGGTGSGIQYFGAGTRLSVL.

The gene calls are TRBV19 and TRBJ2-1; 10 positions match TRBD2. From germline, CDR1 is LNHDA and CDR2 SQIVND (reference sequence). V was pared by 5 bases and J by 6 bases, with 10 bases of the junction left unmatched. The CDR3 is 16 residues long. Here the CDR3 DNA reads TGTGCCAGTAGTGCGACGGCAGCGGGAGGGGGCAATGAGCAGTTCTTC. This codes for CASSATAAGGGNEQFF. The variable domain in full, completed from reference TRBV19 and TRBJ2-1, reads DGGITQSPKYLFRKEGQNVTLSCEQNLNHDAMYWYRQDPGQGLRLIYYSQIVNDFQKGDIAEGYSVSREKKESFPLTVTSAQKNPTAFYLCASSATAAGGGNEQFFGPGTRLTVL.

This chain links TRBV19 with TRBJ1-1; 8 bases align to TRBD1. Per germline, CDR1 LNHDA and CDR2 SQIVND (reference sequence). The CDR3 loop spans 17 amino acids. The V and J ends lost 7 bases and 6 bases, in that order; junction bases with no gene match: 19. CDR3 nucleotides: TGTGCCAGTACCTCAAGGGGGACAGGAGGGAATTGGGCTGAAGCTTTCTTT. Its protein product is CASTSRGTGGNWAEAFF.

As concerns this clone: One end of the junction does not line up with germline, which may come from a read error. This sequence joins TRBV30 and TRBJ2-7, with 7 bases aligning to TRBD1. There are 12 residues in the CDR3. Germline CDR1 and CDR2: GTSNPN and SVGIG (reference sequence). CDR3 loop: CAWSLGTAEEYF. The DNA of the CDR3 is TGTGCCTGGAGCCTCGGGACAGCCGAGGAGTACTTC.

This chain uses TRBV27 with TRBJ1-2; 9 bases map to TRBD1. Germline V gene data show CDR1 as MNHEY and CDR2 as SMNVEV (reference sequence). The CDR3 consists of 13 residues. V lost 7 bases, J lost 7 bases, and 7 bases stayed unmatched. CDR3 DNA sequence: TGTGCCAGCATGATGGGACAGGGAAGTGGCTACACCTTC. It is translated as CASMMGQGSGYTF.

The genes are TRBV19 and TRBJ1-1, with 8 bases matching TRBD1. V lost 5 bases and J lost 4; bases outside the gene matches: 6. This CDR3 is 14 amino acids long. From germline, CDR1 is LNHDA and CDR2 SQIVND (reference sequence). The CDR3, as DNA: TGTGCCAGTAGTGGACAGGGTCGGGCCACTGAAGCTTTCTTT. It translates to CASSGQGRATEAFF. Full variable domain (rest looked up from reference TRBV19 and TRBJ1-1): DGGITQSPKYLFRKEGQNVTLSCEQNLNHDAMYWYRQDPGQGLRLIYYSQIVNDFQKGDIAEGYSVSREKKESFPLTVTSAQKNPTAFYLCASSGQGRATEAFFGQGTRLTVV.

The chain recombines TRBV30 with TRBJ1-2; D is unresolved. Germline V gene lookup returns CDR1 GTSNPN and CDR2 SVGIG (reference sequence). The CDR3 sequence is 15 residues long. Trimming left V 0 bases short and J 5 bases short, with 16 bases between. This CDR3 is CAWSVDLTSPYGYTF. CDR3 nucleotide sequence: TGTGCCTGGAGTGTAGATCTGACATCTCCTTATGGCTACACCTTC. Complete variable domain (other parts from reference TRBV30 and TRBJ1-2): SQTIHQWPATLVQPVGSPLSLECTVEGTSNPNLYWYRQAAGRGLQLLFYSVGIGQISSEVPQNLSASRPQDRQFILSSKKLLLSDSGFYLCAWSVDLTSPYGYTFGSGTRLTVV.

V and J are TRBV6-1 and TRBJ2-7; D not resolved. Germline lookup yields CDR1 MNHNS and CDR2 SASEGT. The CDR3 has 16 amino acids. Trimming removed 0 bases from V and 0 bases from J, with 12 bases in between. CDR3 protein: CASSEALSGSSYEQYF. The CDR3 coding sequence is TGTGCCAGCAGTGAAGCGCTCTCAGGCAGCTCCTACGAGCAGTACTTC.

V usage is TRBV9 and J usage is TRBJ2-7; 11 bases are shared with TRBD1. The CDR3 has 15 residues. With 4 bases clipped from V and 3 bases from J, the junction kept 6 bases outside the gene matches. Looked up from germline, CDR1 is SGDLS and CDR2 is YYNGEE. For the CDR3, the DNA is TGTGCCAGCAGCCCTGGACAGGGGGCCTTCTACGAGCAGTACTTC. Translation gives CASSPGQGAFYEQYF.

This clone was observed a single time. The V and J genes are TRBV6-6 and TRBJ1-1, with D hard to call. The V and J ends lost 4 bases and 0 bases respectively, with 9 bases between them. Germline values: CDR1 MNHNY, CDR2 SVGAGI (reference sequence). This CDR3 is built from 14 residues. The CDR3 is CASSLRRVNTEAFF. The DNA of the CDR3 is TGTGCCAGCAGTTTGAGGCGGGTGAACACTGAAGCTTTCTTT.

The chain joins TRBV27 to TRBJ2-7, with 13 nucleotides matching TRBD2. V gave up 5 bases and J gave up 5 bases; unmatched junction bases: 9. The germline CDR1 and CDR2 sequences are MNHEY and SMNVEV (reference sequence). This CDR3 is built from 16 residues. The CDR3 DNA reads TGTGCCAGCAGTCGGCAACTAGCGGGAGGGCCCCACGAGCAGTACTTC. Amino acids: CASSRQLAGGPHEQYF.

The chain has TRBV7-3 and TRBJ2-1, with 10 bases that match TRBD2. Germline V lookup: CDR1 SGHTA, CDR2 FQGTGA. This CDR3 is 18 amino acids long. Unmatched junction bases numbered 16, after V lost 4 bases and J lost 7 bases. The CDR3: CASSSPERASGSLNEQFF. The CDR3, as DNA: TGTGCCAGCAGCTCACCCGAGAGAGCTAGCGGGAGTTTAAATGAGCAGTTCTTC.

The chain uses TRBV12-3 or TRBV12-4 and TRBJ2-5; possible D gene TRBD1, 5 bases. Trimming took 8 bases from V and 2 from J, leaving 12 bases between them. This CDR3 has 13 amino acids. This CDR3 reads CASGRQIQETQYF. CDR3 coding DNA: TGTGCCAGCGGAAGACAGATTCAAGAGACCCAGTACTTC.

The CDR3 bases are TGTGCCACCGGCGGGGGCGACGAGCAGTACTTC. Translation gives CATGGGDEQYF. The chain is built from TRBV10-3 and TRBJ2-7, with D possibly matching TRBD2 (7 bases). Trimming removed 10 bases from V and 5 bases from J, with 12 bases in between. From germline, CDR1 is ENHRY and CDR2 SYGVKD. CDR3 length: 11 amino acids.

The V call is TRBV24-1, the J call TRBJ1-2, with 7 bases fitting TRBD1. CDR3 size: 14 residues. CDR1 is KGHDR, CDR2 SFDVKD, per germline. The J segment lost 2 bases and the V segment lost 4 bases, leaving 3 bases of the junction unmatched. The CDR3 DNA is TGTGCCACCAGTGACGGACAGGTGAACTATGGCTACACCTTC. Its protein product is CATSDGQVNYGYTF.